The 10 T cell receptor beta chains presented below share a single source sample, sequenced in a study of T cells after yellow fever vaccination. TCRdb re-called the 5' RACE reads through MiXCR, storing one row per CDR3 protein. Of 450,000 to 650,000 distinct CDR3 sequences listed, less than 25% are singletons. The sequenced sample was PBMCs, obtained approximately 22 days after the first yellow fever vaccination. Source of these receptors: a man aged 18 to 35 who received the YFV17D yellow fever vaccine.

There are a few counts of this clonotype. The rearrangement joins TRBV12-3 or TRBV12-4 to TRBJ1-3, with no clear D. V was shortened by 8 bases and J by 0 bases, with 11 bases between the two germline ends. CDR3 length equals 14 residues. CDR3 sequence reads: CASSATTSGNTIYF. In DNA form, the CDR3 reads TGTGCCAGCTCCGCGACCACCTCTGGAAACACCATATATTTT.

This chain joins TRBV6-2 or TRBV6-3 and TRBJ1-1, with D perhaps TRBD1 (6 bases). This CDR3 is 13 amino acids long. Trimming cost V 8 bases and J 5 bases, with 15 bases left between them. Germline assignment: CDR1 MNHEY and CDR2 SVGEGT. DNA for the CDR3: TGTGCCAGCGGTAACGGGGGCAGTACTGAAGCTTTCTTT. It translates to CASGNGGSTEAFF.

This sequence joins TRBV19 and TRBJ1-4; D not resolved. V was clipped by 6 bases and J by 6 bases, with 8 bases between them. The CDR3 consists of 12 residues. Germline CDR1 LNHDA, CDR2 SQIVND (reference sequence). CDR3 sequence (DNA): TGTGCCAGTAGCCCCCAACATGAAAAACTGTTTTTT. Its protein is CASSPQHEKLFF.

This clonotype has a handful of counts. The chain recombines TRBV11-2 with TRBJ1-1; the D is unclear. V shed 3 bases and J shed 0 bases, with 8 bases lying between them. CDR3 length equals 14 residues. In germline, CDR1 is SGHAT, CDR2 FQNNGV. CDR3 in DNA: TGTGCCAGCAGCTTCCCAGACATGAACACTGAAGCTTTCTTT. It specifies CASSFPDMNTEAFF.

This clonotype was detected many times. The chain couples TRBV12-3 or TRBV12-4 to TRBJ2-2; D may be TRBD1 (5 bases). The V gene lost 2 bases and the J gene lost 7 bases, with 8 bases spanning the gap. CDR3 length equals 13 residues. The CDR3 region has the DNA TGTGCCAGCAGTTTACCAGGGATCGGGGAGCTGTTTTTT. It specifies CASSLPGIGELFF.

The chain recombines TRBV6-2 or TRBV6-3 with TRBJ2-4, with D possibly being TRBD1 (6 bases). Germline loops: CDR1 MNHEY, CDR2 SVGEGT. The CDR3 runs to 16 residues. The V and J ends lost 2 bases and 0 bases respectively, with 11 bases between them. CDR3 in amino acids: CASSYLGQSAKNIQYF. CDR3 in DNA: TGTGCCAGCAGTTACCTCGGACAGTCAGCCAAAAACATTCAGTACTTC.

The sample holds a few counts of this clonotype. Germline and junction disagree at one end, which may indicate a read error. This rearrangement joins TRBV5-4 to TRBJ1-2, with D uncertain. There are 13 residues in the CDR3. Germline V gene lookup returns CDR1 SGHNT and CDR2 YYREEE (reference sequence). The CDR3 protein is CAISPGPLYGYTF. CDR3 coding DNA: TGTGCCATCAGCCCTGGGCCCCTCTATGGCTACACCTTC.

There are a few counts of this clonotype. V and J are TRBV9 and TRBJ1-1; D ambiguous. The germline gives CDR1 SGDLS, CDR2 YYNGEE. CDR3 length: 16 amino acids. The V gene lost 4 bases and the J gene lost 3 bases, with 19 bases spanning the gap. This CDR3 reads CASSPNVGEIDTEAFF. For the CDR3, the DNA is TGTGCCAGCAGCCCCAACGTGGGAGAGATCGACACTGAAGCTTTCTTT.

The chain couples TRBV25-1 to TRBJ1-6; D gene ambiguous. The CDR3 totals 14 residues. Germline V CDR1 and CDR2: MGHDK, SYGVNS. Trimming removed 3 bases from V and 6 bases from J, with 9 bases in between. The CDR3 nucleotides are TGTGCCAGCAGTGAGTTGGTCGGTAATTCACCCCTCCACTTT. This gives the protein CASSELVGNSPLHF.

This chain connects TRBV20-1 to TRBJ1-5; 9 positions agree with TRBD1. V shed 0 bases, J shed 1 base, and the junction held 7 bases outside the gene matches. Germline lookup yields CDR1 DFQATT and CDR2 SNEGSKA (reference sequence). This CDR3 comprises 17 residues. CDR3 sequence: CSARDLKTGGSNQPQHF. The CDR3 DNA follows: TGCAGTGCTAGAGACCTAAAGACAGGGGGAAGCAATCAGCCCCAGCATTTT.